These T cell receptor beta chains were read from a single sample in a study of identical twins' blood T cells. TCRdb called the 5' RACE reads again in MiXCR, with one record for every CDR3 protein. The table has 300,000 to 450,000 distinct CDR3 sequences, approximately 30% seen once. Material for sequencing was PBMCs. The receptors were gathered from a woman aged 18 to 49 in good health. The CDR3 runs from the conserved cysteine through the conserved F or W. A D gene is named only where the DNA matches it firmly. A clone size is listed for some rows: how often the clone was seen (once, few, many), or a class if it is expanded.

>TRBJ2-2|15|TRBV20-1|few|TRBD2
TGCAGTGCTAGGGGTAGCGGGAGGAGGGCCGGGGAGCTGTTTTTT
CSARGSGRRAGELFF
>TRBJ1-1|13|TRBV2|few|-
TGTGCCAGCAGTGGTACGGGGGACACTGAAGCTTTCTTT
CASSGTGDTEAFF
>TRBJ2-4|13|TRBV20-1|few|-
TGCAGTGCTAGTGGGATCGCCAAAAACATTCAGTACTTC
CSASGIAKNIQYF
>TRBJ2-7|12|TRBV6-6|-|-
TGTGCCAGCAGTTACTCCATCTACGAGCAGTACTTC
CASSYSIYEQYF
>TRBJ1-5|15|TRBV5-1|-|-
TGCGCCAGCAGCTTGGATGGGCAGGCCAATCAGCCCCAGCATTTT
CASSLDGQANQPQHF
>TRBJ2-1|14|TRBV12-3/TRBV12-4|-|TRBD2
TGTGCCAGCAGTTTGGTGGGACTAGATAATGAGCAGTTCTTC
CASSLVGLDNEQFF
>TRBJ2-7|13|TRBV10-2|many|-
TGCGCCAGCAGTCAGGGACACTCCTACGAGCAGTACTTC
CASSQGHSYEQYF
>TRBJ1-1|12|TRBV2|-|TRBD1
TGTGCCAGCGCCCTCAGGGGGACTGAAGCTTTCTTT
CASALRGTEAFF
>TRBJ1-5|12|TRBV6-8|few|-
TGTGCCAGCAGTTACGGGAGGACACCCCAGCATTTT
CASSYGRTPQHF
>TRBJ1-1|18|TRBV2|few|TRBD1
TGTGCCAGCAGTGAAAACAGGGGGGAGCGTTATAGTGTGGCTGAAGCTTTCTTT
CASSENRGERYSVAEAFF
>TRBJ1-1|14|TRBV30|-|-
TGTGCCTGGAGAACCTTCCGGCCGGACGCTGAAGCTTTCTTT
CAWRTFRPDAEAFF
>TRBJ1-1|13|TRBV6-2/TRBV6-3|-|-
TGTGCCAGCAGTTACTCACAAGGGACCGAATCTTTCTTT
CASSYSQGTESFF
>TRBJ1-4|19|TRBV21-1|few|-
TGTGCCAGCAGCAAAGCCAAAGGGACAGGAGAATTAACTAATGAAAAACTGTTTTTT
CASSKAKGTGELTNEKLFF
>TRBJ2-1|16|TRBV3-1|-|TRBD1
TGTGCCAGCAGCCAAGGGAACCGGGACAGAAACAATGAGCAGTTCTTC
CASSQGNRDRNNEQFF
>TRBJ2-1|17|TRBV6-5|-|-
TGTGCCAGCATCCCCCCGGGGGGCGTCGAAAAAAAAAATGAGCAGTTCTTC
CASIPPGGVEKKNEQFF
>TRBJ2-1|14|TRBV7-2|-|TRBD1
TGTGCCAGCAGCCGGGACAGATTTTCCAATGAGCAGTTCTTC
CASSRDRFSNEQFF
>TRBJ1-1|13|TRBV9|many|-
TGTGCCAGCAGCGTAGCTGGGCACGGCGAAGCTTTCTTT
CASSVAGHGEAFF
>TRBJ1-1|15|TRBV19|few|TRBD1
TGTGCCAGTAGTGCCACCGGGACAGGGACTCTGCCAGCTTTCTTT
CASSATGTGTLPAFF
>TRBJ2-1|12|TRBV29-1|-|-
TGCAGTCAAACCGACGGCGTCGACGAGCAGTTCTTC
CSQTDGVDEQFF
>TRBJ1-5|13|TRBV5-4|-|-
TGTGCCAGCAGCTTTAGGGGGGCGGATACGCAGCATTTT
CASSFRGADTQHF
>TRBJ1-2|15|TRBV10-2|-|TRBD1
TGCGCCAGCAGTGAGTCCCCGAGAAACAGGGGTGGCTACACCTTC
CASSESPRNRGGYTF
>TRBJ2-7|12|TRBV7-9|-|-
TGTGCCAGCAGTCATAACCCTGCCGAGCAGTACTTC
CASSHNPAEQYF
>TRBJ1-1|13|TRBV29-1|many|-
TGCAGCGTCGGTGGACAGATGAACACTGAAGCTTTCTTT
CSVGGQMNTEAFF
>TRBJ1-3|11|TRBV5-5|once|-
TGTGCCAGCAGCTTGCGGGACACCATATATTTT
CASSLRDTIYF
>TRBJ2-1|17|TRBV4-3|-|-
TGCGCCAGCAGCCTAAACAGGCCGGGCTCGGGTGACGATGAGCAGTTCTTC
CASSLNRPGSGDDEQFF
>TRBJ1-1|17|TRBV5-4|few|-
TGTGCCAGCAGCTTGGCCGGAAGGACAGTAATCTCTACTGAAGCTTTCTTT
CASSLAGRTVISTEAFF
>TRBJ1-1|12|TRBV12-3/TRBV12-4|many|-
TGTGCCAGCACCCTACATAGGGCTGAAGCTTTCTTT
CASTLHRAEAFF
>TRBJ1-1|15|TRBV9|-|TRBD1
TGTGCCAGCAGCGTATTGGGACAGGGGACCACTGAAGCTTTCTTT
CASSVLGQGTTEAFF
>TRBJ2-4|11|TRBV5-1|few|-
TGCGCCAGCAGCTACAAAAACATTCAGTACTTC
CASSYKNIQYF
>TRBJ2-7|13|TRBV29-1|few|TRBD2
TGCAGCGCCCTCAGCGGGAGCTCCTACGAGCAGTACTTC
CSALSGSSYEQYF
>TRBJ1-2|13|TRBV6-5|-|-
TGTGCCAGCAGTTACTCGACCGGGCAAGGCTACACCTTC
CASSYSTGQGYTF
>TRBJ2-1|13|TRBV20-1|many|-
TGCAGTGCGATTCGTGGAATCTACAATGAGCAGTTCTTC
CSAIRGIYNEQFF
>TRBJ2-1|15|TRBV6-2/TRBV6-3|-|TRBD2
TGTGCCAGCAGGTTCCCCCTAACTAGCGTAGGTGAGCAGTTCTTC
CASRFPLTSVGEQFF
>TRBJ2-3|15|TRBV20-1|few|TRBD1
TGCAGTGCTTCAAACTACAGGGGGAGCACAGATACGCAGTATTTT
CSASNYRGSTDTQYF
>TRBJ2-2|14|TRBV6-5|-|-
TGTGCCAGCAGTTACTCCTTAAACACCGGGGAGCTGTTTTTT
CASSYSLNTGELFF
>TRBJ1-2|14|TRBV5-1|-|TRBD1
TGCGCCAGCAGCTTGGCTCAACAGGGGGATGGCTACACCTTC
CASSLAQQGDGYTF
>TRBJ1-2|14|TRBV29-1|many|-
TGCAGCGTTGAAGAAGGCGTAGCGGAATATGGCTACACCTTC
CSVEEGVAEYGYTF
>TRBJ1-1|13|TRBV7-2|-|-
TGTGCCAGCAGCTTACGCTTCGGCACTGAAGCTTTCTTT
CASSLRFGTEAFF
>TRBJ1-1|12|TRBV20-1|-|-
TGCAGTGCTAGTGGTGGACCCCGGGGGGCTTTCTTT
CSASGGPRGAFF